This T cell receptor (beta chain) was captured in a study of blood T cells in healthy people across ages. The germline V gene encodes CDR1 MNHEY and CDR2 SVGEGT. CDR3 size: 15 residues. The ends lost 6 bases at V and 8 bases at J; junction bases unmatched: 10. It was with a sample-barcoded 5' primer and a J-beta primer mix that a second PCR of roughly 7 to 12 cycles was run. A template-switch adaptor that had 12 random nucleotides put a tag on each cDNA molecule. TCRdb re-called the 5' RACE reads with MiXCR, one entry per CDR3 protein. Of roughly 650,000 distinct CDR3 sequences in the sample, about 32% are singletons; the top ten hold over 15%. Remarks on this clonotype: Its antigen is as yet unknown.

Study findings and constraints: Older age went with lower TCR beta diversity per million T cells, in a roughly linear way. One million T cells yielded diversity estimates that were considered underestimates. TCR beta diversity correlated strongly with naive T cell percentage.

The source is a woman of 80 years or more in good health. The rearrangement joins TRBV6-2 or TRBV6-3 to TRBJ2-1, with 10 positions matching TRBD2. Sequenced input: blood. CDR3: CASSPRLAGADEQFF. The CDR3 DNA follows: TGTGCCAGCAGCCCCAGGCTAGCGGGAGCGGATGAGCAGTTCTTC.